A selection of T cell receptor beta chains follows, all from one sample in a study of read filtering for tumor transcriptome and immune sequencing. In TCRdb, the reads were re-called with MiXCR into one record per CDR3 protein. Found here are about 37,000 distinct CDR3 sequences, 12% of them singletons; the top ten hold around 35%. The sample consisted of a population of CD138-negative cells sorted from bone marrow. The receptors derive from a donor over 35 with multiple myeloma. The CDR3 runs from the conserved cysteine through the conserved F or W. The size field is filled for only some rows; it gives once, few, many or a size class.

v_call: TRBV4-1
clone_size: many
cdr3_aa: CASSQVALGNTIYF

v_call: TRBV28
clone_size: few
cdr3_aa: CASSPGTSGANVLTF

v_call: TRBV9
clone_size: -
cdr3_aa: CASSVTPFRMNTEAFF

v_call: TRBV7-2
clone_size: medium-sized
cdr3_aa: CASSLVAGGNNEQFF

v_call: TRBV29-1
clone_size: many
cdr3_aa: CSVGNTGDQPQHF

v_call: TRBV20-1
clone_size: many
cdr3_aa: CSASWASGGDEQFF

v_call: TRBV20-1
clone_size: many
cdr3_aa: CSANAPGIGELFF

v_call: TRBV12-3/TRBV12-4
clone_size: many
cdr3_aa: CASSTTVEEAFF

v_call: TRBV29-1
clone_size: many
cdr3_aa: CSGIPGQGALPQYF

v_call: TRBV7-2
clone_size: many
cdr3_aa: CASSLYGDTQYF